This TCR beta chain was retrieved from a study of cytomegalovirus exposure and HLA in healthy donors. Study-level information: From donors who were HLA-typed, an early data release held about 85 million unique TCRs.

The PCR contained 60 Vbeta and 13 Jbeta primers. This table comes from immunoSEQ multiplex PCR, and its TCRdb copy is limited to in-frame clones, with some not included. The sample has 110,000 to 150,000 clones, about 75% seen once. Of note for this clone: The antigen is unknown.

Regarding the study as a whole: Reported performance of the classifier showed diagnosis of cytomegalovirus status with high specificity and sensitivity. Apart from CMV serostatus, no immune exposure information was available. Segments of the TCR beta V type were, in most cases, productive about 90% or about 30% of the time in an earlier analysis.

Trimming cost V 6 bases and J 8 bases; bases outside gene matches: 9. The V gene's germline CDR1 is MNHNY and CDR2 SVGAGI (reference sequence). This CDR3 spans 14 amino acids. Specimen: PBMCs. The receptor was isolated from a man aged 18 to 30 in good health and CMV-seronegative. The chain has TRBV6-6 and TRBJ2-1, with 8 bases that match TRBD2. CDR3 bases: TGTGCCAGCAGGAGCGGGAGTGATTTAGATGAGCAGTTCTTC. Amino acids: CASRSGSDLDEQFF.